This TCR beta chain was observed in a study of blood T cells in healthy people across ages. Overall study findings and caveats: Unsorted PBMCs blocked a conclusive comparison of naive and antigen-experienced cells.

Primed by a sample-barcoded 5' primer and a J-beta primer mix, a second PCR proceeded for 7 to 11 cycles. TCRdb redid the calling of the 5' RACE reads with MiXCR, one entry per CDR3 protein. The sample carries around 1,600,000 distinct CDR3 sequences, roughly 43% recorded once. On this clonotype: Its antigen is not identified.

The germline V gene has CDR1 KGHSH and CDR2 LQKENI. The CDR3 has 15 residues. V gave up 1 base and J gave up 4 bases; unmatched junction bases: 4. This chain links TRBV18 with TRBJ2-4, with 7 bases identical to TRBD1. The TCR originated in a woman between 18 and 29 years old in good health. Sample: blood. Here the CDR3 reads CASSPQGAVKNIQYF. In DNA form, the CDR3 reads TGTGCCAGCTCACCACAGGGGGCTGTGAAAAACATTCAGTACTTC.